Below, 26 T cell receptor beta chains from the same sample are listed, as sequenced in a study of blood T cell repertoires in COVID-19. The data were produced by immunoSEQ multiplex PCR, yet TCRdb's version contains in-frame clones alone and is incomplete. The table lists approximately 140,000 clones, 85% to 90% of them singletons. Material: peripheral blood. These TCRs come from a man between 18 and 35 years old with COVID-19, enrolled during active disease.

The chain employs TRBV18 and TRBJ2-7, with no clear D. V shed 6 bases and J shed 2 bases, with 11 bases lying between them. The CDR3 is 13 amino acids. Germline CDR1 KGHSH, CDR2 LQKENI. The CDR3, as DNA: TGTGCCAGCTCCGCGACTGGAACCTACGAGCAGTACTTC. It codes for CASSATGTYEQYF.

The chain's CDR3 is CASSTTTGQETQYF. CDR3 nucleotide sequence: TGTGCCAGCTCAACGACGACAGGACAAGAGACCCAGTACTTC. This chain links TRBV18 with TRBJ2-5; D is perhaps TRBD1 (6 bases). There are 14 residues in the CDR3. The germline V gene has CDR1 KGHSH and CDR2 LQKENI. The V gene lost 5 bases and the J gene lost 2 bases, with 12 bases spanning the gap.

This rearrangement joins TRBV10-3 to TRBJ2-7; D possibly corresponds to TRBD2 (6 bases). Looked up from germline, CDR1 is ENHRY and CDR2 is SYGVKD. V was shortened by 1 base and J by 6 bases, with 16 bases between the two germline ends. The length of the CDR3 is 15 residues. This chain's CDR3 is CAISEFRDREFEQYF. The CDR3 DNA is TGTGCCATCAGTGAGTTCCGGGACCGGGAGTTCGAGCAGTACTTC.

The sample holds one count of this clone. Here the CDR3 reads CASSPANRGHEQFF. The CDR3 DNA reads TGCGCCAGCAGCCCAGCCAACAGGGGCCATGAGCAGTTCTTC. The chain links TRBV5-1 to TRBJ2-1; 7 bases are a match to TRBD1. The CDR3 is made up of 14 amino acids. V was clipped by 4 bases and J by 8 bases; unmatched bases: 9. Germline values: CDR1 SGHRS, CDR2 YFSETQ.

The chain links TRBV19 to TRBJ1-5; 9 bases match TRBD1. The CDR3 consists of 13 residues. V gave up 5 bases and J gave up 9 bases; unmatched junction bases: 5. Looked up from germline, CDR1 is LNHDA and CDR2 is SQIVND (reference sequence). This CDR3 reads CASSWDRDGPQHF. The CDR3 DNA sequence: TGTGCCAGTAGTTGGGACAGGGACGGGCCCCAGCATTTT.

Only one count was recorded for this clone. The chain links TRBV4-1 to TRBJ2-6, with 10 bases fitting TRBD2. In germline, CDR1 is MGHRA, CDR2 YSYEKL. The V gene end was trimmed by 4 bases and the J gene end by 0 bases; junction bases not matched to a gene: 9. The CDR3 loop spans 19 amino acids. The CDR3 DNA reads as TGCGCCAGCAGCCCACTCGGACTAGCGGACAACTCTGGGGCCAACGTCCTGACTTTC. Translating it yields CASSPLGLADNSGANVLTF.

The chain joins TRBV21-1 to TRBJ1-2. TRBV21-1 is tagged as a pseudogene. This CDR3 is built from 17 residues. The CDR3 spells CASSKGERVQRDYGYTF. CDR3 nucleotides: TGTGCCAGCAGCAAAGGGGAAAGGGTTCAGCGGGACTATGGCTACACCTTC.

V gene TRBV28 combines with J gene TRBJ1-1; tentatively, D is TRBD1 (5 bases). Per the germline V gene, CDR1 is MDHEN and CDR2 is SYDVKM. This CDR3 is built from 15 residues. Trimming took off 6 bases at V and 6 bases at J, with 20 bases between the two ends. The DNA of the CDR3 is TGTGCCAGCAGAGACTTACGCGGGGGTTTGCCTGAAGCTTTCTTT. This codes for CASRDLRGGLPEAFF.

The chain joins TRBV24-1 to TRBJ2-3; tentative D call: TRBD2 (5 bases). Trimming removed 9 bases at V and 6 bases at J, with 18 bases between. The V gene's germline CDR1 is KGHDR and CDR2 SFDVKD. The CDR3 is made up of 14 amino acids. In DNA, the CDR3 is TGTGCCACCGCCGTAGGAGGAAATGGGGATACGCAGTATTTT. It translates to CATAVGGNGDTQYF.

The chain recombines TRBV7-9 with TRBJ2-3, with 11 bases aligning to TRBD2. After removal of 5 bases from V and 2 bases from J, the junction contained 6 bases not matched to a gene. CDR1 is SEHNR, CDR2 FQNEAQ, per germline (reference sequence). The CDR3 has 16 residues. CDR3 region: CASSPRLAGPTDTQYF. CDR3 DNA sequence: TGTGCCAGCAGCCCGCGACTAGCGGGGCCCACAGATACGCAGTATTTT. Full variable domain (remainder filled in from reference TRBV7-9 and TRBJ2-3): DTGVSQNPRHKITKRGQNVTFRCDPISEHNRLYWYRQTLGQGPEFLTYFQNEAQLEKSRLLSDRFSAERPKGSFSTLEIQRTEQGDSAMYLCASSPRLAGPTDTQYFGPGTRLTVL.

About this clone itself: Relative to the germline gene, one junction end is altered; a read error may explain this. V gene TRBV11-2 combines with J gene TRBJ2-7; a weak D match, TRBD2 (7 bases). CDR1 is SGHAT and CDR2 is FQNNGV in the germline V gene. The CDR3 is 11 amino acids. The CDR3 DNA sequence: TGTGCCAGCAGCTGGGGGGGCGAGGCGGCTTTC. Translation gives CASSWGGEAAF.

V and J are TRBV29-1 and TRBJ2-3; weak D call: TRBD1 (6 bases). The CDR3 runs 14 residues. CDR1 SQVTM and CDR2 ANQGSEA come from the germline V gene. Trimming took off 2 bases at V and 5 bases at J, with 14 bases between the two ends. The CDR3 loop reads CSVENRARGDTQYF. Here the CDR3 DNA reads TGCAGCGTTGAAAACAGGGCCAGGGGAGATACGCAGTATTTT.

This clone was observed a single time. This chain links TRBV28 with TRBJ2-1; no firm D call. There are 12 residues in the CDR3. Germline-derived CDR1 and CDR2 are MDHEN and SYDVKM. V was pared by 1 base and J by 7 bases, with 5 bases between. This CDR3 reads CASSLYRNEQFF. In nucleotides, the CDR3 is TGTGCCAGCAGTTTATACCGGAATGAGCAGTTCTTC.

CDR3 nucleotides: TGCAGCGCCGAGTGGGCCCATAATACGCAGTATTTT. It translates to CSAEWAHNTQYF. The chain uses TRBV29-1 and TRBJ2-3, with unresolved D. Germline loops: CDR1 SQVTM, CDR2 ANQGSEA. V was cut by 7 bases and J by 7 bases, with 15 bases left in between. This CDR3 is 12 amino acids long.

This chain links TRBV7-6 with TRBJ2-2; the match to TRBD2 covers 15 bases. The trim removed 3 bases at V and 5 bases at J, leaving 13 bases unmatched. The CDR3 covers 20 residues. CDR1 is SGHVS and CDR2 is FNYEAQ in the germline V gene. CDR3 DNA sequence: TGTGCCAGCAGCTTCGACGGCAGGGGGACTAGCGGGAGGAGGACCGGGGAGCTGTTTTTT. This gives the protein CASSFDGRGTSGRRTGELFF.

The DNA of the CDR3 is TGTGCCAGCAGCGCCACAGGGCGGGTCCGTTCACCCCTCCACTTT. Its protein is CASSATGRVRSPLHF. The chain employs TRBV6-5 and TRBJ1-6, with a possible D match to TRBD1 (6 bases). V lost 6 bases to trimming and J lost 9 bases, with 18 bases between them. The CDR3 is 15 residues long. The V gene's germline CDR1 is MNHEY and CDR2 SVGAGI.

This chain joins TRBV7-3 and TRBJ2-5, with 8 bases matching TRBD1. The CDR3 totals 15 residues. Germline V CDR1 and CDR2: SGHTA, FQGTGA. V lost 1 base to trimming and J lost 4 bases; unmatched junction nucleotides: 5. The CDR3 loop reads CASSLSGRGPETQYF. The DNA of the CDR3 is TGTGCCAGCAGCTTAAGTGGCAGGGGGCCAGAGACCCAGTACTTC.

The chain combines TRBV29-1 with TRBJ2-3; 8 nucleotides line up with TRBD2. This CDR3 is 14 amino acids long. Germline trimming cut 6 bases from V and 4 bases from J; bases unmatched to any gene: 9. CDR1 and CDR2 (germline): SQVTM, ANQGSEA. The CDR3 spells CSVSAAGGADTQYF. As DNA, the CDR3 is TGCAGCGTGTCCGCAGCCGGGGGGGCAGATACGCAGTATTTT.

This clone showed up just once. The chain carries TRBV7-3 and TRBJ2-6, with 9 bases fitting TRBD2. V dropped 1 base and J dropped 2; count of bases not matched to a gene: 3. CDR1 SGHTA and CDR2 FQGTGA come from the germline V gene. The CDR3 is 17 amino acids. In nucleotides, the CDR3 is TGTGCCAGCAGCTTAATGGCGGGAGGGCCTGGGGCCAACGTCCTGACTTTC. It specifies CASSLMAGGPGANVLTF.

This rearrangement joins TRBV10-3 to TRBJ2-1; 12 bases are a match to TRBD1. CDR1 is ENHRY, CDR2 SYGVKD, per germline. Germline trimming cut 4 bases from V and 8 bases from J; bases unmatched to any gene: 6. CDR3 length: 15 amino acids. The DNA for the CDR3 is TGTGCCATCAGTGCCCGGGACAGGGGGCGCGATGAGCAGTTCTTC. Translation: CAISARDRGRDEQFF.

This clone was recorded once. At one boundary the junction diverges from the germline segment, which might be a read error. V is TRBV24-1 and J is TRBJ1-2; D is unclear. Germline CDR1 KGHDR, CDR2 SFDVKD. This CDR3 is 14 amino acids long. In DNA form, the CDR3 reads TGTGTCACCAGTGATTTCAACAGAAACTATGGCTACACCTTC. Translating it yields CVTSDFNRNYGYTF.

On this clone itself: The sample carries other DNA sequences with the same CDR3. CDR3 nucleotide sequence: TGTGCCAGCAGTTTTGGCCAGCCCCAGCATTTT. It encodes CASSFGQPQHF. V gene TRBV28 combines with J gene TRBJ1-5; D remains ambiguous. The ends were cut back, 3 bases at V and 7 bases at J, with 4 bases in the middle. The germline gives CDR1 MDHEN, CDR2 SYDVKM. The CDR3 consists of 11 residues.

The genes are TRBV3-1 (or the pseudogene TRBV3-2) and TRBJ2-3, with D unresolved. Germline V gives CDR1 LGHDT, CDR2 YNNKEL (reference sequence). The V gene lost 1 base and the J gene lost 7 bases, with 15 bases spanning the gap. The CDR3 has 15 residues. As DNA, the CDR3 is TGTGCCAGCAGCCAAGGTTCCCCCCGAGAGAATACGCAGTATTTT. It yields the protein CASSQGSPRENTQYF.

The chain combines TRBV28 with TRBJ2-3; 12 positions match TRBD2. The ends lost 5 bases at V and 8 bases at J; junction bases unmatched: 8. This CDR3 is 15 amino acids long. CDR1 MDHEN and CDR2 SYDVKM come from the germline V gene. This CDR3 reads CASSKLAGGGVTQYF. The DNA of the CDR3 is TGTGCCAGCAGTAAGCTAGCGGGAGGGGGGGTTACGCAGTATTTT.

The chain has TRBV18 and TRBJ2-1, with TRBD1 as a possible D gene (6 bases). CDR1 and CDR2 from the germline V gene are KGHSH and LQKENI. This CDR3 has 15 residues. V was pared by 3 bases and J by 5 bases, with 14 bases between. DNA for the CDR3: TGTGCCAGCTCACCTACAGGGCCCCTAAACAATGAGCAGTTCTTC. This gives the protein CASSPTGPLNNEQFF.

The V and J genes are TRBV30 and TRBJ2-1, with D tentatively TRBD1 (6 bases). Per the germline V gene, CDR1 is GTSNPN and CDR2 is SVGIG (reference sequence). The length of the CDR3 is 13 residues. Trimming took 3 bases from V and 8 from J, leaving 14 bases between them. DNA of the CDR3: TGTGCCTGGAGCGGGCTGGGGGCGGATGAGCAGTTCTTC. Translating gives CAWSGLGADEQFF.